The 26 T cell receptor beta chains below were found in one sample sequenced in a study of T-cell memory formation after mild COVID-19 (dated by TCRdb to the early 2020s). Libraries were constructed by 5' RACE. TCRdb lists the instrument as Illumina NovaSeq 6000. Using fastp at Q25 and MiXCR, TCRdb reprocessed the public reads and kept productive beta chains. Entries are consolidated by CDR3 protein sequence, retaining the most common genes and DNA. For this sample there are 25,000 to 35,000 distinct CDR3 sequences; under 25% appear just once. The ten largest make up 1.5% to 1.7% of the sample. The sample taken for sequencing was PBMCs or a T cell subset sorted from them (not recorded which). Receptors were obtained from an adult who had mild COVID-19 (a few samples of this study predate the infection). The sample titles of this study are shuffled in the database, so cell type and time point are left out.

The rearrangement joins TRBV7-9 to TRBJ1-5; D is ambiguous. V shed 2 bases and J shed 3 bases, with 5 bases lying between them. Germline CDR1 and CDR2: SEHNR and FQNEAQ (reference sequence). The CDR3 has 13 residues. CDR3 in amino acids: CASSLRDNQPQHF. In nucleotides, the CDR3 is TGTGCCAGCAGCTTAAGGGACAATCAGCCCCAGCATTTT.

V and J are TRBV5-8 and TRBJ1-3; no clear D gene. Germline CDR1 reads SGHTS; CDR2 reads YDEGEE. CDR3 length: 17 amino acids. The germline V and J ends were trimmed by 0 bases and 1 base, with 14 bases remaining between them. The CDR3 DNA sequence: TGTGCCAGCAGCTTGGTCCAGGAGTTTCTATCTGGAAACACCATATATTTT. Protein: CASSLVQEFLSGNTIYF.

This clonotype has at least ten counts. V is TRBV5-1 and J is TRBJ1-1; maybe TRBD1 (6 bases). Looked up from germline, CDR1 is SGHRS and CDR2 is YFSETQ. The length of the CDR3 is 15 residues. Between the trimmed V and J ends, which lost 4 bases and 11 bases, there was a span of 24 bases. CDR3 nucleotides: TGCGCCAGCAGCGTGGGGGGGGCGGGGCCGAATCTTGCTTTCTTT. Protein product: CASSVGGAGPNLAFF.

In this sample, this clonotype turned up many times. The chain is built from TRBV24-1 and TRBJ2-1; 8 bases match TRBD2. Germline values: CDR1 KGHDR, CDR2 SFDVKD. V was pared by 1 base and J by 0 bases, with 7 bases of the junction left unmatched. CDR3 length equals 18 residues. The chain's CDR3 is CATSDFVSRGGSYNEQFF. Written as DNA, the CDR3 is TGTGCCACCAGTGATTTTGTTTCCCGGGGGGGCTCCTACAATGAGCAGTTCTTC.

The CDR3 DNA reads as TGTGCCAGCAGGGGGGACTTCCAAGAGACCCAGTACTTC. Translated, it gives CASRGDFQETQYF. The V call is TRBV3-1, the J call TRBJ2-5; D perhaps matches TRBD2 (6 bases). CDR1 is LGHDT, CDR2 YNNKEL, per germline (reference sequence). The CDR3 is made up of 13 amino acids. V lost 6 bases to trimming and J lost 1 base, with 9 bases between them.

This clonotype showed up many times. This chain uses TRBV5-1 with TRBJ2-7; 7 nucleotides line up with TRBD1. This CDR3 is 13 amino acids long. V lost 4 bases and J lost 6; bases outside the gene matches: 7. Germline V gives CDR1 SGHRS, CDR2 YFSETQ. The CDR3 DNA is TGCGCCAGCAGCCCCGGGACAGAAATCGAGCAGTACTTC. This gives the protein CASSPGTEIEQYF.

This clonotype was seen many times. V is TRBV19 and J is TRBJ2-3, with TRBD1 matching 10 bases. Germline-derived CDR1 and CDR2 are LNHDA and SQIVND (reference sequence). Trimming took 5 bases from V and 1 from J; bases not matched to a gene: 0. This CDR3 comprises 14 residues. The chain's CDR3 is CASSDRGRTDTQYF. The DNA of the CDR3 is TGTGCCAGTAGTGACAGGGGGCGCACAGATACGCAGTATTTT.

A remark on this clonotype: This may be a read error: a much more frequent sequence differs by one nucleotide. The V gene is TRBV29-1, the J gene TRBJ2-6, with a possible D match to TRBD1 (5 bases). CDR1 SQVTM and CDR2 ANQGSEA come from the germline V gene. The CDR3 is 16 amino acids. CDR3 nucleotide sequence: TGCAGCGCTGAAGCCCAGGGCCTCTCTGGGGCCAACGTCCTGACTTTC. It yields the protein CSAEAQGLSGANVLTF. Full variable domain (outside the CDR3, taken from reference TRBV29-1 and TRBJ2-6): SAVISQKPSRDICQRGTSLTIQCQVDSQVTMMFWYRQQPGQSLTLIATANQGSEATYESGFVIDKFPISRPNLTFSTLTVSNMSPEDSSIYLCSAEAQGLSGANVLTFGAGSRLTVL.

This clonotype has at least ten counts. J is TRBJ2-1 and V is TRBV2; 8 nucleotides align to TRBD2. Looked up from germline, CDR1 is SNHLY and CDR2 is FYNNEI. This CDR3 spans 14 amino acids. The V and J ends lost 5 bases and 6 bases, in that order; junction bases with no gene match: 6. The DNA for the CDR3 is TGTGCCAGCAGTATACTAGCGGCCCTCAATGAGCAGTTCTTC. Protein: CASSILAALNEQFF.

This clonotype was found many times. This chain connects TRBV3-1 to TRBJ1-1; D ambiguous. Trimming took off 1 base at V and 4 bases at J, with 4 bases between the two ends. The CDR3 sequence is 12 residues long. Germline CDR1 is LGHDT and CDR2 is YNNKEL (reference sequence). This CDR3 reads CASSQVSTEAFF. The CDR3 DNA follows: TGTGCCAGCAGCCAAGTTAGCACTGAAGCTTTCTTT.

The J gene is TRBJ1-1, the V gene TRBV30; the D is unclear. Trimming removed 5 bases from V and 5 bases from J, with 15 bases in between. CDR1 and CDR2 (germline): GTSNPN, SVGIG (reference sequence). This CDR3 has 13 amino acids. CDR3 sequence reads: CAWAFLLGTEAFF. In DNA form, the CDR3 reads TGTGCCTGGGCATTCCTACTCGGGACTGAAGCTTTCTTT.

This clonotype was seen at least ten times. The rearrangement links TRBV7-2 to TRBJ2-1; 7 bases fit TRBD2. This CDR3 has 19 residues. The germline CDR1 and CDR2 sequences are SGHTA and FQGNSA. J was trimmed by 3 bases and V by 5 bases; bases with no gene match: 19. CDR3 sequence reads: CASSQSSGEALLHYNEQFF. CDR3 DNA sequence: TGTGCCAGCAGCCAATCGAGCGGGGAGGCCTTGCTTCACTACAATGAGCAGTTCTTC. The variable domain in full, with the rest retrieved from reference TRBV7-2 and TRBJ2-1, is GAGVSQSPSNKVTEKGKDVELRCDPISGHTALYWYRQSLGQGLEFLIYFQGNSAPDKSGLPSDRFSAERTGGSVSTLTIQRTQQEDSAVYLCASSQSSGEALLHYNEQFFGPGTRLTVL.

V is TRBV4-2 and J is TRBJ2-7, with 7 positions matching TRBD2. Germline CDR1 and CDR2: LGHNA and YNFKEQ. This CDR3 contains 17 residues. With 4 bases clipped from V and 4 bases from J, the junction kept 16 bases outside the gene matches. The CDR3 loop reads CASSPLSGGSGVYEQYF. CDR3 DNA sequence: TGTGCCAGCAGCCCTCTCTCGGGGGGTAGCGGAGTTTACGAGCAGTACTTC.

This clonotype occurred a few times. The chain employs TRBV20-1 and TRBJ2-7; D gene ambiguous. V was cut by 0 bases and J by 6 bases, with 9 bases left in between. This CDR3 region has 12 residues. CDR1 is DFQATT and CDR2 is SNEGSKA in the germline V gene (reference sequence). The CDR3 region is CSARDSRAEQYF. In DNA, the CDR3 is TGCAGTGCTAGAGACTCTAGGGCCGAGCAGTACTTC.

This clonotype was observed at least ten times. The V call is TRBV5-4, the J call TRBJ2-1, with D possibly matching TRBD2 (5 bases). Germline V gives CDR1 SGHNT, CDR2 YYREEE (reference sequence). CDR3 length: 14 residues. The V and J ends lost 3 bases and 5 bases respectively, with 12 bases between them. For the CDR3, the DNA is TGTGCCAGCAGCTCGTCCCCAGCGGACAATGAGCAGTTCTTC. It specifies CASSSSPADNEQFF.

This clonotype was counted many times. This chain joins TRBV5-1 and TRBJ2-1; D remains ambiguous. Deletions cut 0 bases from V and 2 bases from J, with 3 bases between. This CDR3 region has 13 residues. CDR1 is SGHRS, CDR2 YFSETQ, per germline. DNA of the CDR3: TGCGCCAGCAGCTTGGGGGCCTACAATGAGCAGTTCTTC. Residues: CASSLGAYNEQFF.

The V call is TRBV5-1, the J call TRBJ2-7; 7 nucleotides line up with TRBD2. V lost 4 bases to trimming and J lost 7 bases; unmatched junction nucleotides: 14. Looked up from germline, CDR1 is SGHRS and CDR2 is YFSETQ. The CDR3 covers 15 residues. The CDR3 DNA reads TGCGCCAGCAGCCAGGGACCGGCGGGAGCCGGAGAGCAGTACTTC. This encodes CASSQGPAGAGEQYF.

This clonotype came up many times. The genes are TRBV7-3 and TRBJ2-5, with a tentative D call TRBD1 (6 bases). Trimming pared 1 base from V and 4 bases from J, leaving 10 bases between. The CDR3 is made up of 14 amino acids. Germline V gives CDR1 SGHTA, CDR2 FQGTGA. CDR3 protein: CASSLMGAGETQYF. CDR3 nucleotides: TGTGCCAGCAGCTTAATGGGGGCAGGAGAGACCCAGTACTTC.

This clonotype was counted a few times. This chain uses TRBV5-4 with TRBJ1-5, with 8 nucleotides matching TRBD1. After removal of 2 bases from V and 0 bases from J, the junction contained 10 bases not matched to a gene. CDR3 length: 18 residues. Germline V gene data show CDR1 as SGHNT and CDR2 as YYREEE (reference sequence). The CDR3 protein is CASSLVRDRSYSNQPQHF. In DNA form, the CDR3 reads TGTGCCAGCAGCTTAGTCCGGGACAGGTCATATAGCAATCAGCCCCAGCATTTT.

The table lists this clonotype with a count of one. The chain couples TRBV27 to TRBJ1-2; 8 bases align to TRBD1. Germline values: CDR1 MNHEY, CDR2 SMNVEV (reference sequence). With 4 bases clipped from V and 3 bases from J, the junction kept 4 bases outside the gene matches. The CDR3 spans 14 residues. As DNA, the CDR3 is TGTGCCAGCAGTTGGGGACAGGCAGACTATGGCTACACCTTC. Translated: CASSWGQADYGYTF.

This clonotype was seen repeatedly, ten times or more. The chain recombines TRBV10-3 with TRBJ1-6; unclear D gene. CDR1 and CDR2 (germline): ENHRY, SYGVKD. This CDR3 comprises 16 residues. The ends were cut back, 7 bases at V and 9 bases at J, with 22 bases in the middle. The CDR3 DNA reads TGTGCCATCAAGAAGGCCCTGGTGCCTGAGGGTTCACCCCTCCACTTT. Residues: CAIKKALVPEGSPLHF.

In its sample, this clonotype was seen many times. The chain combines TRBV7-3 with TRBJ2-1, with 10 positions matching TRBD2. From germline, CDR1 is SGHTA and CDR2 FQGTGA. This CDR3 has 14 residues. V trimming: 5 bases; J trimming: 6 bases; junction bases outside the gene matches: 4. In DNA, the CDR3 is TGTGCCAGCAGCCGGACTAGCGGCGGCAATGAGCAGTTCTTC. It codes for CASSRTSGGNEQFF.

This clonotype was recorded at least ten times. The V gene is TRBV6-2 or TRBV6-3, the J gene TRBJ1-1; tentative D call: TRBD1 (5 bases). The CDR3 length is 13 residues. Trimming stripped 2 bases from V and 8 bases from J, with 12 bases between. Germline CDR1 reads MNHEY; CDR2 reads SVGEGT. The CDR3 DNA follows: TGTGCCAGCAGTTACATTCCGGGACGGGAAGCTTTCTTT. Amino acid sequence: CASSYIPGREAFF.

The J gene is TRBJ1-4, the V gene TRBV20-1; 7 bases are a match to TRBD1. Germline CDR1 is DFQATT and CDR2 is SNEGSKA (reference sequence). CDR3 length: 16 amino acids. The V and J ends lost 7 bases and 1 base, in that order; junction bases with no gene match: 12. CDR3 coding DNA: TGCAGTGTGGGGACAGCCGACACGGGAACTAATGAAAAACTGTTTTTT. This encodes CSVGTADTGTNEKLFF.

The rearrangement joins TRBV7-9 to TRBJ2-1; D gene ambiguous. The CDR3 length is 16 residues. Germline V CDR1 and CDR2: SEHNR, FQNEAQ (reference sequence). V was shortened by 3 bases and J by 1 base, with 13 bases between the two germline ends. CDR3 coding DNA: TGTGCCAGCAGCTTCCCCCTTGTGGGATCCTACAATGAGCAGTTCTTC. Amino acids: CASSFPLVGSYNEQFF.

The chain couples TRBV4-1 to TRBJ1-1; no clear D gene. CDR3 length: 14 amino acids. In germline, CDR1 is MGHRA, CDR2 YSYEKL. Between the trimmed V and J ends, which lost 5 bases and 1 base, there was a span of 11 bases. CDR3 sequence (DNA): TGCGCCAGCAGCGGCCGAACTGGGAACACTGAAGCTTTCTTT. It yields the protein CASSGRTGNTEAFF.